This TCR beta chain was recovered during a study of blood T cell repertoires in COVID-19. Trimming removed 0 bases from V and 4 bases from J, with 9 bases in between. This CDR3 region has 15 residues. CDR1 and CDR2 from the germline V gene are LGHNA and YSLEER. Repertoires were generated with immunoSEQ multiplex PCR, while TCRdb's copy carries only in-frame clones and drops some. The sample has some 340,000 clones, over 75% seen once. Membership in each cohort depended on participant-reported clinical history. The specimen sequenced was PBMCs or T cells enriched from blood (not recorded which). This receptor was taken from a woman aged 25-40 years who had recovered from COVID-19. The chain has TRBV4-3 and TRBJ1-4; no clear D. The CDR3 reads CASSQDEGVNEKLFF. CDR3 nucleotides: TGCGCCAGCAGCCAAGATGAGGGAGTTAATGAAAAACTGTTTTTT.